What follows is one TCR beta chain and its context. Its antigen is as yet unknown. Clones were sequenced by immunoSEQ multiplex PCR, and TCRdb holds only the in-frame ones, with some missing. The sample holds several thousand clones, about 87% seen once. The germline gives CDR1 MNHEY, CDR2 SMNVEV (reference sequence). CDR3 size: 16 residues. Trimming removed 0 bases from V and 7 bases from J, with 16 bases in between. The data were obtained in a study of lymphopenia after photon versus proton radiotherapy. Points from the study as a whole: In patients who died, overall survival fell as post-nadir TCR diversity dropped more.

Sequenced here: peripheral blood, sampled from a patient treated with photon-based radiotherapy. The receptor comes from a man older than 75 with cholangiocarcinoma. The rearrangement links TRBV27 to TRBJ2-1; D might be TRBD1 or TRBD2, each matching 6 bases. This CDR3 reads CASSLSAGAGGNEQFF. DNA of the CDR3: TGTGCCAGCAGTTTATCAGCAGGGGCTGGGGGGAATGAGCAGTTCTTC.